This entry features one TCR beta chain sequence. Its target is not known. V shed 8 bases and J shed 6 bases, with 17 bases lying between them. The CDR3 is 13 amino acids. The germline V gene encodes CDR1 SQVTM and CDR2 ANQGSEA. This entry belongs to a study of shared clonotypes between healthy human individuals. Replicate PCRs for sorted subsets used roughly 200 ng DNA; this equaled 25,000 to 30,000 T cell genomes. Assay: immunoSEQ multiplex PCR; the TCRdb copy retains only in-frame clones and omits some. The sample has 1.5 million to 1.9 million clones; 95% to 99% are singletons. Study-wide results and caveats: Blood was the only sampled material, and tissue repertoires likely differ. Roughly 5% of naive CD4 clonotypes were common to several donors.

The sequence came from a man younger than 40 in good health. This chain links TRBV29-1 with TRBJ1-5, with D possibly matching TRBD1 (6 bases). Source material: naive CD4+ T cells sorted from blood. Subset specified: CD45RA+ positively selected. The CDR3 sequence is CSTRSGAGQPQHF. CDR3 bases: TGCAGCACTAGGTCGGGGGCCGGTCAGCCCCAGCATTTT.